This TCR beta chain was documented in a study of blood T cell repertoires in COVID-19. Whole-study context: Samples representing acute and convalescent COVID-19 were sourced from the United States, Italy and Spain. In each case, the material was cDNA or gDNA derived from T cells, B-cell-depleted T cells, or PBMCs.

CDR1 is MDHEN and CDR2 is SYDVKM in the germline V gene. The CDR3 sequence is 15 residues long. Trimming took 6 bases from V and 4 from J; bases not matched to a gene: 9. Per the original data handling: Estimation of nucleated cell counts relied on the amplification of reference gene primers. TCRdb's table, derived via immunoSEQ multiplex PCR, lists solely in-frame clones and lacks some. V and J calls and clone size are given by that table; D and trimming were obtained from the DNA. The sample lists about 53,000 clones, approximately 85% seen once, with about 2.7% in the top ten. The source is a woman in her sixties or seventies with acute or convalescent COVID-19. J is TRBJ1-2 and V is TRBV28, with 9 bases aligning to TRBD1. Sample: peripheral blood. CDR3 amino acids: CASRDRGSVRYGYTF. CDR3 nucleotides: TGTGCCAGCAGGGACAGGGGATCGGTGCGCTATGGCTACACCTTC.